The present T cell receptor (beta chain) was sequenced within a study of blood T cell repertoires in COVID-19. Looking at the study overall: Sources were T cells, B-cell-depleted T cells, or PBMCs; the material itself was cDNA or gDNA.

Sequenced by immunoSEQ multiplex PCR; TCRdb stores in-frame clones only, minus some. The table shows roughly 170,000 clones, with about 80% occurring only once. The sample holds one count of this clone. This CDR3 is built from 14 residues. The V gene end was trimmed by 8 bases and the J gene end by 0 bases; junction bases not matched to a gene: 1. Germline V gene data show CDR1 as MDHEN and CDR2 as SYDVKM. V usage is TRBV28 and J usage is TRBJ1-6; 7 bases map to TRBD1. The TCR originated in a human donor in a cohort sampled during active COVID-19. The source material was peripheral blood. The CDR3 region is CASHRGSYNSPLHF. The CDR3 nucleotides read TGTGCCAGCCACAGGGGCTCCTATAATTCACCCCTCCACTTT.